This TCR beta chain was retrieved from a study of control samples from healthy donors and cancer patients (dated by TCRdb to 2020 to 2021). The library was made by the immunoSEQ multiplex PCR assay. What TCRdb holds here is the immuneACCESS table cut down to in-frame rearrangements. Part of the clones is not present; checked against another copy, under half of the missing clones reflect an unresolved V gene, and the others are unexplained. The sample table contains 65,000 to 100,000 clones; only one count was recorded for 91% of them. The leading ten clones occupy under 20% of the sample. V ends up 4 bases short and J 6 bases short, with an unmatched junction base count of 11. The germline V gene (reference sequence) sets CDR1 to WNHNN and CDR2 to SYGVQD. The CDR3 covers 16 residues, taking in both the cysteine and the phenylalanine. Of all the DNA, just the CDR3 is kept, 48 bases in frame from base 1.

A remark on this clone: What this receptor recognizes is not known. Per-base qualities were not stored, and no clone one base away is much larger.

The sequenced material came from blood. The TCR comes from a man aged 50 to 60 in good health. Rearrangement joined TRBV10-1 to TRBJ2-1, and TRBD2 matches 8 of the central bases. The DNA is TGCGCCAGCAGTGGACGGCGGGGGGCCCTCCCCAATGAGCAGTTCTTC. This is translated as CASSGRRGALPNEQFF.